This T cell receptor (beta chain) was sequenced during a study of OX40 agonist ivuxolimab in advanced cancers. Study summary: Patients took ivuxolimab, an agonistic anti-OX40 (CD134) antibody. Patients enrolled in dose escalation were diagnosed with hepatocellular carcinoma, melanoma, renal cell or head and neck cancer.

Overall study findings and caveats: In the expanded peripheral T cells, antigen specificity was never determined. CD4+ and CD8+ blood T cells expanded clonally by week 6 at 0.1 to 3.0 mg/kg.

Regarding this clone: What it binds is not known.

Only in-frame clones appear in the TCRdb table, and some are missing; sequencing was by immunoSEQ multiplex PCR. This table holds tens of thousands of clones, about 88% found once. The TCR sequence derives from an adult with an advanced solid tumor such as melanoma, head and neck, liver or kidney cancer. The sequences come from CD4+ or CD8+ T cells sorted from blood, collected in a trial of the OX40 agonist ivuxolimab.

This CDR3 reads CASSVGGTLYGYTF. In DNA form, the CDR3 reads TGTGCCAGCAGCGTAGGAGGGACACTCTATGGCTACACCTTC. J is TRBJ1-2 and V is TRBV9, with D possibly TRBD1 on 6 matching bases. This CDR3 spans 14 amino acids. Trimming shortened V by 0 bases and J by 4 bases, and 10 bases separated the two germline ends. The germline V gene has CDR1 SGDLS and CDR2 YYNGEE.